Listed here is a single T cell receptor beta chain. No antigen is known for it. The sample comes from a study of tumor-infiltrating lymphocytes in localized non-small cell lung cancer. Measured with immunoSEQ multiplex PCR; TCRdb has only the in-frame clones, and not every one. This sample has over 10,000 clones; more than 65% occur once, and the top ten carry around 12%. The CDR3 extends over 17 amino acids. Germline CDR1 is MGHRA and CDR2 is YSYEKL. The V segment lost 4 bases and the J segment 1 base; nucleotides outside the gene matches: 10. Whole-study findings and limits: Tumors had more T cell infiltration than uninvolved lung, per TCRbeta sequencing and CD3 counts. No T-cell fraction difference was seen between IM1 and IM2 tumors.

Sequencing input: lung tumor tissue. V gene TRBV4-1 combines with J gene TRBJ2-3; 8 nucleotides line up with TRBD2. The clonotype comes from a human donor with non-small cell lung cancer. The CDR3 DNA sequence: TGCGCCAGCAGCCTAAGGCGAGCGGGGGCCGGCACAGATACGCAGTATTTT. Protein product: CASSLRRAGAGTDTQYF.